This note documents a single T cell receptor (beta chain) sequence. This clonotype came up many times. The target of this receptor is not known. No much larger clonotype is one base removed from it; base qualities were not supplied. The data belong to a study of read filtering for tumor transcriptome and immune sequencing (dated by TCRdb to about 2020). About the full investigation: The cohort consisted of about 18 male and over twelve female patients, with a mean age of about 70 years and an age range of roughly 45 to 85. One of the main goals was to work out a read-filtering strategy for immune repertoire data, in particular whether clonotypes backed by only a single read should be removed. Per sample, about 4.05 to 10.27 million TCR-region mapped reads were obtained with IR-seq, compared with only about 85 to 1273 with RNA-seq. Under revised international staging, roughly 8 patients fell into R-ISS I, approximately 15 into R-ISS II and about 7 into R-ISS III. After DNase treatment, whole-transcriptome libraries were prepared using the TruSeq RNA Access Library Prep Kit. TCR repertoires obtained by targeted immune repertoire sequencing and by bulk whole-transcriptome sequencing performed on the same bone marrow samples were compared.

Here is what the overall study found, with its caveats: Compared with RNA-seq, IR-seq captured clonotypes at much greater depth and more reliably, and a smaller IR-seq throughput was enough to identify most of the shared clonotypes. In IR-seq, around 85% of clonotypes but approximately 3.6% of total reads were represented by single-read clonotypes, whereas in RNA-seq, 74.6% of clonotypes and approximately 44% of reads were represented by single-read clonotypes. Rather than purified T cells, the sorted CD138-negative fraction was a mixed bone marrow immune population. The correlation between IR-seq and RNA-seq shared clonotype proportions rose when single-read clonotypes were removed.

Each patient had bone marrow sampled at the time of active disease. Isolation of bone marrow mononuclear cells was performed by Ficoll-Hypaque density gradient centrifugation. Myeloma plasma cells were removed and CD138-negative cells were collected by negative selection after labeling with CD138 magnetic microbeads on a MACS separator. Flow cytometry on an Attune NxT with CD138 antibodies was used to check the purity of the isolated cells. Total RNA was extracted with TRIzol reagent and quantified with a NanoDrop spectrophotometer. Paired RNA-seq and IR-seq were performed on each patient's CD138-negative bone marrow sample. The CDR3 sequence holds 16 residues, the cysteine and phenylalanine included. The retained sequence is limited to the CDR3, 48 bases, with the frame set at the first base. Germline trimming: 4 bases from V, 2 bases from J; junction bases outside gene matches: 8. The germline V gene gives CDR1 as SGDLS and CDR2 as YYNGEE.

Starting from approximately 400 ng RNA, TCR libraries were constructed with the Immunoverse kit using molecular barcoded adaptors that cover the alpha/delta and beta/gamma chains. TCR library preparation was performed with the same RNA that was used for transcriptome sequencing. Sequencing of the TCR libraries was done on an Illumina HiSeq 4000 with 2 x 150 cycles. Regarding the original processing steps: Using MiXCR, which included quality filtering and error correction, TCR reads were aligned to human V, D, J and C references and then assembled into CDR3 clonotypes. The tcR package in R was used to analyze clonotype counts and gene usage diversity. For inspection of raw mapping reads, RNA-seq reads were mapped by STAR aligner version 2.5.3a onto GRCh37 of the human genome. IR-seq fastq files were randomly downsampled with Seqtk 1.3 to test the effect of sequencing depth on detected clonotypes. The public reads were run again by TCRdb, first through fastp at Q25 and then through MiXCR, and only productive beta chains were kept. Here each entry gathers all rows of one CDR3 protein and keeps the most common genes and DNA. TCRdb, rather than the study authors, made the V and J calls. The sample yields 50,000 or so distinct CDR3 sequences; about an eighth were counted once. Together, the top ten hold 13% to 15% of the sample.

The material sequenced was a population of CD138-negative cells sorted from bone marrow. What this sample's cell subset or site label stands for: bone marrow mononuclear cells depleted of CD138+ plasma/myeloma cells by negative magnetic selection. This receptor was taken from a donor at least 40 years old with multiple myeloma. Here the chain combines TRBV9 and TRBJ2-5, with 10 bases aligning to TRBD2. The nucleotides read TGTGCCAGCAGCCCAGGACTAGCGGACTTTCAAGAGACCCAGTACTTC. Translated, it gives CASSPGLADFQETQYF. Full variable domain (CDR3 extended with the reference TRBV9 and TRBJ2-5 proteins): DSGVTQTPKHLITATGQRVTLRCSPRSGDLSVYWYQQSLDQGLQFLIQYYNGEERAKGNILERFSAQQFPDLHSELNLSSLELGDSALYFCASSPGLADFQETQYFGPGTRLLVL.